A selection of T cell receptor beta chains follows, all from one sample in a study of regulatory T cells in long-lasting Graves disease. From the multiplex PCR reads, TCRdb called clonotypes with MiXCR, one entry per CDR3 protein. The data show a few hundred thousand distinct CDR3 sequences, with around 23% seen just once and approximately 30% held by the top ten. The material sequenced was peripheral blood mononuclear cells (PBMCs), taken when the disease was refractory, from a patient treated with antithyroid drugs. The receptors here all came from a middle-aged woman with Graves disease. CDR3s include the opening cysteine and the closing phenylalanine or tryptophan. Each record gives: V gene, J gene, clone size, D gene, CDR3 DNA, CDR3 protein. The D gene is left open where the match is weak. Rows give clone size only sometimes, using once, few, many, or a class for an expanded clone.

V gene: TRBV5-1
J gene: TRBJ2-2
clone size: few
D gene: .
CDR3 DNA: TGCACCAGCAGCTTGGCACCGGGGGTTTCCGGGGAGCTGTTTTTT
CDR3 protein: CTSSLAPGVSGELFF

V gene: TRBV11-2
J gene: TRBJ2-3
clone size: few
D gene: .
CDR3 DNA: TGTGCCAGCAGCTTAGATTACTCCACAGATACGCAGTATTTT
CDR3 protein: CASSLDYSTDTQYF

V gene: TRBV29-1
J gene: TRBJ2-4
clone size: .
D gene: .
CDR3 DNA: TGCAGCGTTGAGGGGGTAGCCAAAAACATTCAGTACTTC
CDR3 protein: CSVEGVAKNIQYF

V gene: TRBV20-1
J gene: TRBJ1-1
clone size: few
D gene: .
CDR3 DNA: TGCAGTGCTAGACAATTCCGGGACACCTACGAGGAGGGGAACACTGAAGCTTTCTTT
CDR3 protein: CSARQFRDTYEEGNTEAFF

V gene: TRBV6-4
J gene: TRBJ2-2
clone size: .
D gene: TRBD1
CDR3 DNA: TGTGCCAGCGGGACAGGGGTTACCGGGGAGCTGTTTTTT
CDR3 protein: CASGTGVTGELFF

V gene: TRBV2
J gene: TRBJ2-5
clone size: many
D gene: .
CDR3 DNA: TGTGCCAGCAGTGGCTTGACGGGGAAACAAGAGACCCAGTACTTC
CDR3 protein: CASSGLTGKQETQYF

V gene: TRBV7-3
J gene: TRBJ2-7
clone size: few
D gene: TRBD2
CDR3 DNA: TGTGCCAGCAGCTTAATAGGGGGACTAGACCACGAGCAGTACTTC
CDR3 protein: CASSLIGGLDHEQYF

V gene: TRBV5-5
J gene: TRBJ1-6
clone size: .
D gene: .
CDR3 DNA: TGTGCCAGCGCCGGAGCGTCCGGGTCGAATTCACCCCTCCACTTT
CDR3 protein: CASAGASGSNSPLHF

V gene: TRBV12-3/TRBV12-4
J gene: TRBJ2-1
clone size: .
D gene: TRBD2
CDR3 DNA: TGTGCCAGCAGTCCGCGGGAGGGGAACTACAATGAGCAGTTCTTC
CDR3 protein: CASSPREGNYNEQFF

V gene: TRBV7-9
J gene: TRBJ2-5
clone size: many
D gene: .
CDR3 DNA: TGTGCCAGCAGCTTAGCCGGACAGCCGAGAGAGACCCAGTACTTC
CDR3 protein: CASSLAGQPRETQYF

V gene: TRBV5-8
J gene: TRBJ2-1
clone size: once
D gene: TRBD2
CDR3 DNA: TGTGCCAGCACACTTAGCGGGAGCTCCTACAATGAGCAGTTCTTC
CDR3 protein: CASTLSGSSYNEQFF

V gene: TRBV11-2
J gene: TRBJ2-5
clone size: .
D gene: .
CDR3 DNA: TGTGCCAGCAGCTTAGTCGGGACCCAAGAGACCCAGTACTTC
CDR3 protein: CASSLVGTQETQYF

V gene: TRBV9
J gene: TRBJ2-7
clone size: .
D gene: TRBD1
CDR3 DNA: TGTGCCAGCAGCCTATACGGGACAGGTGCCTACGAGCAGTACTTC
CDR3 protein: CASSLYGTGAYEQYF

V gene: TRBV29-1
J gene: TRBJ1-1
clone size: .
D gene: TRBD1
CDR3 DNA: TGCAGCGCCAAATCCACCCGGGACAGCTATGAAGCTTTCTTT
CDR3 protein: CSAKSTRDSYEAFF

V gene: TRBV6-2/TRBV6-3
J gene: TRBJ2-1
clone size: .
D gene: .
CDR3 DNA: TGTGCCAGCACTGGTTTAGGGACGGAAACCCGCTCCTACAATGAGCAGTTCTTC
CDR3 protein: CASTGLGTETRSYNEQFF

V gene: TRBV20-1
J gene: TRBJ2-5
clone size: many
D gene: TRBD1
CDR3 DNA: TGCAGTGCTAGTCAGGGGGAGCAAGAGACCCAGTACTTC
CDR3 protein: CSASQGEQETQYF

V gene: TRBV28
J gene: TRBJ2-7
clone size: many
D gene: .
CDR3 DNA: TGTGCCAGCAGCCTTCGGACGGACCCCAACGAGCAGTACTTC
CDR3 protein: CASSLRTDPNEQYF

V gene: TRBV20-1
J gene: TRBJ2-7
clone size: .
D gene: TRBD2
CDR3 DNA: TGCAGTGCCGGAACTAGCGGGAGAGGCTACGAGCAGTACTTC
CDR3 protein: CSAGTSGRGYEQYF

V gene: TRBV28
J gene: TRBJ1-4
clone size: many
D gene: .
CDR3 DNA: TGTGCCAGCAGATATCGCGAGACTAATAATGAAAAACTGTTTTTT
CDR3 protein: CASRYRETNNEKLFF

V gene: TRBV20-1
J gene: TRBJ1-5
clone size: .
D gene: .
CDR3 DNA: TGCAGCCAATCGGGGCATAGCAATCAGCCCCAGCATTTT
CDR3 protein: CSQSGHSNQPQHF

V gene: TRBV15
J gene: TRBJ2-7
clone size: many
D gene: .
CDR3 DNA: TGTGCCACCAGCAGAGAAAGGGAGACCCTGGCTAGTTACTTC
CDR3 protein: CATSRERETLASYF

V gene: TRBV29-1
J gene: TRBJ2-7
clone size: many
D gene: TRBD1
CDR3 DNA: TGCAGCGCTCGTACCGGGACAGGGAACCACGAGCAGTACTTC
CDR3 protein: CSARTGTGNHEQYF

V gene: TRBV28
J gene: TRBJ1-2
clone size: many
D gene: .
CDR3 DNA: TGTGCCAGCACCCCAGGAGTACTCTATGGCTACACCTTC
CDR3 protein: CASTPGVLYGYTF

V gene: TRBV18
J gene: TRBJ2-5
clone size: few
D gene: .
CDR3 DNA: TGTGCCAGCTCACCACCGGTGTACCAAGAGACCCAGTACTTC
CDR3 protein: CASSPPVYQETQYF

V gene: TRBV7-9
J gene: TRBJ1-2
clone size: .
D gene: .
CDR3 DNA: TGTGCCAGCAGCTTAGGAAGAGCTAACTATGGCTACGCCTTC
CDR3 protein: CASSLGRANYGYAF

V gene: TRBV28
J gene: TRBJ1-3
clone size: many
D gene: TRBD1
CDR3 DNA: TGTGCCAGCAGTTTATCCCCCCCAGGGGGCTTCTCTGGAAACACCATATATTTT
CDR3 protein: CASSLSPPGGFSGNTIYF

V gene: TRBV15
J gene: TRBJ2-1
clone size: once
D gene: TRBD2
CDR3 DNA: TGTGCCTCTACGGCGGGAGGATCCTACAATGAGCAGTTCTTC
CDR3 protein: CASTAGGSYNEQFF

V gene: TRBV20-1
J gene: TRBJ2-7
clone size: .
D gene: .
CDR3 DNA: TGCAGTGCTACCCTTCATCGGGGGGCCCCCACCTACGAGCAGTACTTC
CDR3 protein: CSATLHRGAPTYEQYF

V gene: TRBV2
J gene: TRBJ1-1
clone size: many
D gene: .
CDR3 DNA: TGTGCCAGCACCTTAACGCAGAACACTGAAGCTTTCTTT
CDR3 protein: CASTLTQNTEAFF

V gene: TRBV12-3/TRBV12-4
J gene: TRBJ2-7
clone size: many
D gene: .
CDR3 DNA: TGTGCCACCGCGGTTAGGCGGGACTACGAGCAGTACTTC
CDR3 protein: CATAVRRDYEQYF

V gene: TRBV28
J gene: TRBJ1-2
clone size: .
D gene: .
CDR3 DNA: TGTGCCAGCAGTTCTGGAGTTTGGAACTATGGCTACACCTTC
CDR3 protein: CASSSGVWNYGYTF

V gene: TRBV2
J gene: TRBJ2-5
clone size: .
D gene: TRBD2
CDR3 DNA: TGTGCCAGCAGTTCCGGGACTAGCGGCACCTTTCAAGAGACCCAGTACTTC
CDR3 protein: CASSSGTSGTFQETQYF

V gene: TRBV9
J gene: TRBJ1-1
clone size: .
D gene: .
CDR3 DNA: TGTGCCAGCAGCGTCGGGGGTACGAACACTGAAGCTTTCTTT
CDR3 protein: CASSVGGTNTEAFF

V gene: TRBV20-1
J gene: TRBJ2-7
clone size: many
D gene: .
CDR3 DNA: TGCAGTGCTAGAGATTTGGTAGGAGGGACCAGCTCCTACGAGCAGTACTTC
CDR3 protein: CSARDLVGGTSSYEQYF

V gene: TRBV20-1
J gene: TRBJ1-6
clone size: many
D gene: TRBD1
CDR3 DNA: TGCAGTGCTAGCCGGGACAGGATTAATTCACCCCTCCACTTT
CDR3 protein: CSASRDRINSPLHF

V gene: TRBV29-1
J gene: TRBJ1-1
clone size: many
D gene: TRBD1
CDR3 DNA: TGCAGCGTTGAACCCAGGGGGCGCGACACTGAAGCTTTCTTT
CDR3 protein: CSVEPRGRDTEAFF

V gene: TRBV4-1
J gene: TRBJ1-4
clone size: .
D gene: TRBD1
CDR3 DNA: TGCGCCAGCAGCCAGGACAGGGTCTTTGCAACTAATGAAAAACTGTTTTTT
CDR3 protein: CASSQDRVFATNEKLFF

V gene: TRBV10-3
J gene: TRBJ1-6
clone size: few
D gene: .
CDR3 DNA: TGTGCCATCAGTCCATCCGGGACGGTGAATTCACCCCTCCACTTT
CDR3 protein: CAISPSGTVNSPLHF

V gene: TRBV5-1
J gene: TRBJ1-6
clone size: .
D gene: .
CDR3 DNA: TGCGCCAGCAGCCCGAGGGGCGCGAGCTCCTATAATTCACCCCTCCACTTT
CDR3 protein: CASSPRGASSYNSPLHF

V gene: TRBV20-1
J gene: TRBJ1-5
clone size: few
D gene: .
CDR3 DNA: TGCAGTGCTCCCGGGACCGCTAATAGGCAGCCCCAGCATTTT
CDR3 protein: CSAPGTANRQPQHF

V gene: TRBV7-9
J gene: TRBJ2-7
clone size: .
D gene: TRBD2
CDR3 DNA: TGTGCCAGCAGCTTAGCGGGACTAGGATACGAGCAGTACTTC
CDR3 protein: CASSLAGLGYEQYF

V gene: TRBV13
J gene: TRBJ2-3
clone size: .
D gene: .
CDR3 DNA: TGTGCCAGCAGGGAACCGGGACACTTTACGCAGTATTTT
CDR3 protein: CASREPGHFTQYF

V gene: TRBV11-2
J gene: TRBJ2-5
clone size: many
D gene: .
CDR3 DNA: TGTGCCAGCAGCTCAGGGGAGACCCAGTACTTC
CDR3 protein: CASSSGETQYF

V gene: TRBV12-3/TRBV12-4
J gene: TRBJ2-7
clone size: many
D gene: .
CDR3 DNA: TGTGCCAGCAGCCGTGACAGTTACGGAAAGCAGTACTTC
CDR3 protein: CASSRDSYGKQYF

V gene: TRBV6-1
J gene: TRBJ1-5
clone size: many
D gene: TRBD1
CDR3 DNA: TGTGCCAGCAGTCGGACAGGGATTAATCAGCCCCAGCATTTT
CDR3 protein: CASSRTGINQPQHF

V gene: TRBV28
J gene: TRBJ2-4
clone size: many
D gene: .
CDR3 DNA: TGTGCCAGCAGTTGGGCGGGCAGGGGTGAAAACATTCAGTACTTC
CDR3 protein: CASSWAGRGENIQYF

V gene: TRBV29-1
J gene: TRBJ2-2
clone size: few
D gene: TRBD2
CDR3 DNA: TGCAGCGCCGGGACTAGTATGTCCGGGGAGCTGTTTTTT
CDR3 protein: CSAGTSMSGELFF

V gene: TRBV20-1
J gene: TRBJ2-7
clone size: many
D gene: .
CDR3 DNA: TGCAGTGCTAGGAGCGGAGGCTACGAGCAGTACTTC
CDR3 protein: CSARSGGYEQYF

V gene: TRBV5-1
J gene: TRBJ1-6
clone size: .
D gene: .
CDR3 DNA: TGCGCCAGCAGCTTGACCGACCTTAATTCACCCCCCCACTTT
CDR3 protein: CASSLTDLNSPPHF

V gene: TRBV7-2
J gene: TRBJ2-7
clone size: many
D gene: TRBD2
CDR3 DNA: TGTGCCAGCAGCTTAGCCCCCCTAGCGGTTATCCACTACGAGCAGTACTTC
CDR3 protein: CASSLAPLAVIHYEQYF